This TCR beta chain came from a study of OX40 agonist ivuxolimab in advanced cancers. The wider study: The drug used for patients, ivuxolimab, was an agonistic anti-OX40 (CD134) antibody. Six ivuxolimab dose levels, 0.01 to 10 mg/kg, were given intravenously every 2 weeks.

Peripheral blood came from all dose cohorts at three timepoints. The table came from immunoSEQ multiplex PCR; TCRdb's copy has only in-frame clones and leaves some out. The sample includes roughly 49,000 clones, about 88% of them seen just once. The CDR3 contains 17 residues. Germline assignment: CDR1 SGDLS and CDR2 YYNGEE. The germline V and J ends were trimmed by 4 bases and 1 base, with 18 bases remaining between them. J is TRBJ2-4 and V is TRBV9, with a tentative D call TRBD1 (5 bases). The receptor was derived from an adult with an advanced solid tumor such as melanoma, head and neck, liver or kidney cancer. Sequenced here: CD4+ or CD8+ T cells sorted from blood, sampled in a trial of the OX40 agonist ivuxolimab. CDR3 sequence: CASSTTGSGWAKNIQYF. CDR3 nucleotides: TGTGCCAGCAGCACCACTGGTTCAGGGTGGGCCAAAAACATTCAGTACTTC.